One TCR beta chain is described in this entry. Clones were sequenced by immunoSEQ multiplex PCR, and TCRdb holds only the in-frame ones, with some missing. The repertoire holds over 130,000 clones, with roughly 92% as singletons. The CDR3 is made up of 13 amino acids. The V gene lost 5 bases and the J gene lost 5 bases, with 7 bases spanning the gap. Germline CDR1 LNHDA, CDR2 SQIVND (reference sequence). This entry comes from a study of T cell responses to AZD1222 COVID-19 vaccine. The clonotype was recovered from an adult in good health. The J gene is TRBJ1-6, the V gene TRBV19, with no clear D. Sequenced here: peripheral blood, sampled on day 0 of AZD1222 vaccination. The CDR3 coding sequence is TGTGCCAGTAGTTCCCAGGATAATTCACCCCTCCACTTT. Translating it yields CASSSQDNSPLHF.